A single T cell receptor (beta chain) is shown here with its context. This clonotype was observed many times. The antigen it binds to is not known. Per-nucleotide qualities are absent, and no much larger clonotype sits a single base away. The TCR beta CDR3 regions were amplified from the RNA transcripts. The TCR CDR3 was subjected to a first round of RT-PCR using the HTBI primer set and the Qiagen OneStep RT-PCR kit. A second multiplex PCR round built the libraries, followed by size selection and purification. Libraries were sequenced paired-end with 100 bp reads on an Illumina HiSeq2000. The study's own analysis went as follows. Raw data were processed with SOAPnuke, discarding reads with adapters, uncalled bases, mean Phred below 15, or no exact constant-primer or identifier match. High-quality paired reads were merged with COPE v1.2.5, and unique nucleotide sequences were defined as clonotypes. MiTCR v1.1 was used to align clonotypes to the IMGT TRBV, TRBD and TRBJ reference segments. Only V-J combinations with frequency above 0.0001, covering approximately 99% of repertoires, were analysed. A TCS score was defined as the ratio between F50 (clonal expansion) and ExV (chaos), using BLOSUM62-based TCRdist between CDR3 peptides within each V-J. Welch's t-statistics and random forest reduced several hundred V-J features to some 14, which were used in a naive Bayes classifier (R e1071). TCRdb reran the public reads through fastp at Q25 and MiXCR, keeping productive beta chains. Each CDR3 protein gets just one entry, which takes the most common genes and DNA from the rows behind it. The V and J calls come from TCRdb's annotation, not from the publication. A total of 550,000 to 850,000 distinct CDR3 sequences appear in this sample, under 20% of them only once. The ten largest account for over 15% of the sample.

This record belongs to a study of T cells in Graves' hyperthyroidism and ophthalmopathy (dated by TCRdb to between 2019 and 2020). Turning to the overall study: Peripheral blood samples were taken at the time of initial diagnosis, prior to any treatment. The study also compared thyroid tissue and blood T-cell repertoires from more than 5 Graves' hyperthyroidism patients. The 90 to 100 discovery patients were randomly divided into training and test sets at a 7:3 ratio. After blood sampling, hyperthyroidism patients were treated with methimazole at a starting dose of 30 mg daily, and ophthalmopathy patients were treated with high-dose intravenous methylprednisolone. Prospective prediction of ophthalmopathy was tested in an independent validation cohort consisting of roughly 19 hyperthyroidism patients and 17 patients who later progressed to ophthalmopathy. The paper describes TCR Vbeta CDR3 sequencing of about 140 peripheral blood samples, made up of approximately 40 ophthalmopathy patients, roughly 80 hyperthyroidism patients and 17 progressor patients. A discovery cohort of approximately 100 patients, 43 with Graves' ophthalmopathy and roughly 59 with stable Graves' hyperthyroidism, was used to find distinguishing TCR V-J signatures. Beyond this particular receptor, the publication reports: In validation, progression to ophthalmopathy was predicted by the model with 55% to 71% sensitivity and about 72% specificity, a median of 6.5 months before onset. Ophthalmopathy was separated from stable hyperthyroidism by a 13 V-J signature model, with over 85% sensitivity and approximately 81% specificity obtained in cross-validation and 80%/75% obtained in testing. Most expanded thyroid clonotypes (frequency above 0.001) were also detected in blood, a finding suggesting that blood repertoires may reflect thyroid immune responses. Sample size was not statistically predetermined, and investigators were not blinded to group allocation.

Hyperthyroidism patients were aged 18 to 65 years and newly diagnosed, with disease duration of less than 2 months. The study excluded patients with uncontrolled infections, other autoimmune diseases, pregnancy or lactation. Diagnoses relied on clinical symptoms, serum thyroxine and TRAb, thyroid ultrasound and orbital computed tomography. Blood from progressor patients was drawn when they were first diagnosed with hyperthyroidism, before any ophthalmopathy symptoms appeared. PBMCs were isolated from approximately 10 ml of fresh peripheral blood by Ficoll-Paque density gradient centrifugation. Progressor patients were first diagnosed with Graves' hyperthyroidism and then developed ophthalmopathy during follow-up. Trizol reagent was used to extract total RNA, and RNA quality was then checked on an Agilent 2100 Bioanalyzer. The CDR3 holds 15 amino acids from the cysteine to the phenylalanine. Only the CDR3 DNA is retained, 45 bases long and in frame from the first base. Trimming costs V 4 bases and J 0 bases, and their ends lie 10 bases apart. CDR1 and CDR2 (ENHRY, SYGVKD) derive from the germline V gene.

Sequenced: blood. Recombination connected TRBV10-3 to TRBJ2-1; there is no confident call for the D gene. This receptor was identified in a woman in her fifties or sixties with Graves' hyperthyroidism that later progressed to Graves' ophthalmopathy. The CDR3 region reads CAISANGSSYNEQFF. At the DNA level, the sequence is TGTGCCATCAGTGCAAACGGTAGCTCCTACAATGAGCAGTTCTTC.